The clone carrying this T cell receptor (beta chain) was counted a single time. Its antigen is unidentified. The data were taken from a study of radiation and T cells in renal cell carcinoma. This CDR3 has 15 amino acids. Germline-derived CDR1 and CDR2 are MNHEY and SMNVEV (reference sequence). The junction had 4 bases not matched to a gene; V was cut back by 5 bases and J by 3 bases. This table comes from immunoSEQ multiplex PCR, and its TCRdb copy is limited to in-frame clones, with some not included. The sample records over 90,000 clones, about 79% being singletons. Whole-study findings and limits: Top tumor clonotypes rose in blood 2 weeks post-radiation, then contracted. Pretreatment tumor biopsies were lacking, so baseline clonotypes are unknown.

Stated time point: blood 4 weeks post-SBRT, at nephrectomy. Treatment reported: 15 Gy SBRT to primary tumor, nephrectomy 4 weeks later. The sequences come from blood, collected from a patient whose treatment included radiotherapy and nephrectomy. This receptor was identified in a man in his 60s with renal cell carcinoma. The chain is built from TRBV27 and TRBJ2-1, with 10 nucleotides matching TRBD1. The CDR3 sequence: CASSLRDRGYNEQFF. The CDR3 DNA reads TGTGCCAGCAGTCTCCGGGACAGGGGCTACAATGAGCAGTTCTTC.